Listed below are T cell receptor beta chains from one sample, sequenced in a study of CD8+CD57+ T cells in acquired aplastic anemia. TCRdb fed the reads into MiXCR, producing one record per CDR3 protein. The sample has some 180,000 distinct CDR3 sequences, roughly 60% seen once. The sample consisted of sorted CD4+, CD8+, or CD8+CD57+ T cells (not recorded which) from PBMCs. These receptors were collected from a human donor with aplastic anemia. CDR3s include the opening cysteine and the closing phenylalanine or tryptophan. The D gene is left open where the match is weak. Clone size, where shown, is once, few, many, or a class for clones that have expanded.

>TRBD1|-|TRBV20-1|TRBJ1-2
CSARAWGQTTRNTF
TGCAGTGCTAGAGCGTGGGGACAGACCACCAGGAACACCTTC
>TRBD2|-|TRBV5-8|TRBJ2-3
CASSLILAGPTDTQYF
TGTGCCAGCAGCTTGATACTAGCGGGACCCACAGATACGCAGTATTTT
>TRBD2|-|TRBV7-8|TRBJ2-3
CASSLRLAGPDTQYF
TGTGCCAGCAGCTTGCGGCTAGCGGGTCCAGATACGCAGTATTTT
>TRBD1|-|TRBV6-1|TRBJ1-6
CASSSVGTVNSPLHF
TGTGCCAGCAGCTCAGTGGGGACAGTTAATTCACCCCTCCACTTT
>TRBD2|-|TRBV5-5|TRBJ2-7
CASSSTSADYEQYF
TGTGCCAGCAGCTCGACTAGCGCGGACTACGAGCAGTACTTC
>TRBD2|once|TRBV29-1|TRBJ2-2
CSVDLGGREAGELFF
TGCAGCGTTGATCTCGGCGGGAGGGAAGCCGGGGAGCTGTTTTTT
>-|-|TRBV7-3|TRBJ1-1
CASSISGPENTEAFF
TGTGCCAGCAGCATTTCGGGTCCTGAGAACACTGAAGCTTTCTTT
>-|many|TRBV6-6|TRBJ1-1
CASGVGAEAFF
TGTGCCAGCGGAGTGGGGGCTGAAGCTTTCTTT
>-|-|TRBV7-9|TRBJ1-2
CASSLVPGYYGYTF
TGTGCCAGCAGCTTGGTTCCGGGGTACTATGGCTACACCTTC
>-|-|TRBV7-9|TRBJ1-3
CASRSGAGNTIYF
TGTGCCAGCAGATCAGGGGCTGGAAACACCATATATTTT
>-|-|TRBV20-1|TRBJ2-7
CSAEGRDTSSYEQYF
TGCAGTGCCGAGGGCCGGGACACTAGCTCCTACGAGCAGTACTTC
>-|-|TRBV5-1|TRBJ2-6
CASSLRGSSGANVLTF
TGCGCCAGCAGCTTGCGAGGCAGCTCTGGGGCCAACGTCCTGACTTTC
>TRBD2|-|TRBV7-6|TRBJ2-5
CASSLLAREGLQETQYF
TGTGCCAGCAGCTTATTAGCTCGAGAGGGACTACAAGAGACCCAGTACTTC
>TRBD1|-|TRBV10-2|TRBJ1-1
CASRPGQANTEAFF
TGCGCCAGCCGCCCGGGACAGGCTAACACTGAAGCTTTCTTT
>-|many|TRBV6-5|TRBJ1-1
CASSYFRQAEAFF
TGTGCCAGCAGTTACTTTAGACAGGCCGAAGCTTTCTTT
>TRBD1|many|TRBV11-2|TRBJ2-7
CASSVGTGYYEQYF
TGTGCCAGCAGCGTGGGGACAGGGTACTACGAGCAGTACTTC
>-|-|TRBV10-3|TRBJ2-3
CAISESGTTDTQYF
TGTGCCATCAGTGAGTCAGGCACCACAGATACGCAGTATTTT
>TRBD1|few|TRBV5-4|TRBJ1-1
CASSFGQERNTEAFF
TGTGCCAGCAGTTTCGGACAGGAGCGGAACACTGAAGCTTTCTTT
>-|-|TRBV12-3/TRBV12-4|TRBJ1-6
CASSDVGGRGYNSPLHF
TGTGCCAGCAGTGATGTGGGGGGCAGGGGATATAATTCACCCCTCCACTTT
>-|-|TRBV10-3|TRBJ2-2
CAISLIGGELFF
TGTGCCATCAGTTTAATCGGCGGGGAGCTGTTTTTT
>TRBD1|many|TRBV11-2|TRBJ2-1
CASSLVWTGDYNEQFF
TGTGCCAGCAGCTTAGTGTGGACAGGTGATTACAATGAGCAGTTCTTC
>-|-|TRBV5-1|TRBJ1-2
CASSLEDNGYTF
TGCGCCAGCAGCTTGGAGGATAATGGCTACACCTTC
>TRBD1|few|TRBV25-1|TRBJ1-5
CASSGGTGDNQPQHF
TGTGCCAGCAGTGGGGGGACAGGTGACAATCAGCCCCAGCATTTT
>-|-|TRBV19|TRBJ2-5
CASSQDSVDRTQYF
TGTGCCAGTAGCCAGGACAGCGTCGATAGGACCCAGTACTTC
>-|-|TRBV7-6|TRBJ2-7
CASSLETLSYEQYF
TGTGCCAGCAGCTTAGAAACCCTGTCGTACGAGCAGTACTTC
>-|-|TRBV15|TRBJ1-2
CATSRSLPGSWGYTF
TGTGCCACCAGCAGATCCCTTCCAGGGTCATGGGGCTACACCTTC
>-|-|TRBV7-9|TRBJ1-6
CASSLDGSYNSPLHF
TGTGCCAGCAGCTTAGATGGCTCCTATAATTCACCCCTCCACTTT
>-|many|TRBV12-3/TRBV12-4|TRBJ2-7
CASSLEDSSYEQYF
TGTGCCAGCAGTTTAGAGGACAGCTCCTACGAGCAGTACTTC
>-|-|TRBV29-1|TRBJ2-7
CSVEGAAYEQYF
TGCAGCGTTGAGGGGGCAGCCTACGAGCAGTACTTC
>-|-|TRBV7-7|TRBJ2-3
CASSKGPTDTQYF
TGTGCCAGCAGCAAGGGACCTACAGATACGCAGTATTTT
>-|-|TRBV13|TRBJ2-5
CASSLGLGEAETQYF
TGTGCCAGCAGCTTAGGCCTCGGGGAGGCGGAGACCCAGTACTTC
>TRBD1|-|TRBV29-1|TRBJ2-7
CSGQRDRVSEQYF
TGCAGCGGACAACGGGACAGGGTAAGCGAGCAGTACTTC
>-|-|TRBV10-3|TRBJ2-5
CAISAPGAETQYF
TGTGCCATCAGTGCACCGGGGGCAGAGACCCAGTACTTC
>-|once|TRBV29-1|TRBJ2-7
CSVVGGGWNEQYF
TGCAGTGTGGTGGGTGGGGGCTGGAATGAGCAGTACTTC
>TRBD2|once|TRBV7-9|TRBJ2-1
CASSDVGGDYNEQFF
TGTGCCAGCAGTGACGTGGGGGGGGACTACAATGAGCAGTTCTTC
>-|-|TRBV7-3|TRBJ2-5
CASSLNGIEAQYF
TGTGCCAGCAGCTTAAATGGCATTGAGGCCCAGTACTTC
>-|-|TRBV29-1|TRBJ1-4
CSVRQLNEKLFF
TGCAGCGTTCGGCAACTTAATGAAAAACTGTTTTTT
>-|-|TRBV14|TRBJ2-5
CASSLTTGQETQYF
TGTGCCAGCAGCCTGACTACAGGACAAGAGACCCAGTACTTC
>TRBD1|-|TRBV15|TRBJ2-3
CATSRGQGNTDTQYF
TGTGCCACCAGCAGAGGACAGGGTAACACAGATACGCAGTATTTT
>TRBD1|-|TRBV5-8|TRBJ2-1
CASSLDRGMANEQFF
TGTGCCAGCAGCCTCGACAGGGGTATGGCCAATGAGCAGTTCTTC
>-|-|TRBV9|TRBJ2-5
CASSLRLAETQYF
TGTGCCAGCAGCTTGCGGCTAGCGGAGACCCAGTACTTC
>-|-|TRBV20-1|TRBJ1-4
CSARSGEVKLFF
TGCAGTGCTAGATCGGGGGAGGTGAAACTGTTTTTT
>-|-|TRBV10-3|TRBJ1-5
CAISESTDQPQHF
TGTGCCATCAGTGAGTCTACGGATCAGCCCCAGCATTTT
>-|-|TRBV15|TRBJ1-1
CATSSRGGGTVTEAFF
TGTGCCACCAGCTCCCGGGGAGGGGGTACCGTCACTGAAGCTTTCTTT
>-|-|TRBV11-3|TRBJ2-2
CASSETEGLLFF
TGTGCCAGCAGTGAGACAGAGGGATTGCTGTTTTTT
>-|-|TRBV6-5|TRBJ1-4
CASSYGGEEKLFF
TGTGCCAGCAGTTACGGGGGGGAGGAAAAACTGTTTTTT
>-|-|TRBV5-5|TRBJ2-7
CASSSPKGVSYEQYF
TGTGCCAGCAGCTCCCCCAAGGGAGTCTCCTACGAGCAGTACTTC